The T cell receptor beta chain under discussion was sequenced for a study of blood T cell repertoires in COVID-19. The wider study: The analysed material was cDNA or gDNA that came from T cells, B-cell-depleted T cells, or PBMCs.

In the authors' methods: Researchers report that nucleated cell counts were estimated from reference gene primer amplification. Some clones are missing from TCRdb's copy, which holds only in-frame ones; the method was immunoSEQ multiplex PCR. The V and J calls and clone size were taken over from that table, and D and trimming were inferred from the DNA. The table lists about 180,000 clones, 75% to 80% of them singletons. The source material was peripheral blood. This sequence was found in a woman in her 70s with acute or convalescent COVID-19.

The CDR3 region is CASSQEEGRVYFSPLHF. In nucleotides, the CDR3 is TGCGCCAGCAGCCAAGAAGAAGGCAGGGTATACTTTTCACCCCTCCACTTT. The gene calls are TRBV4-1 and TRBJ1-6; D perhaps matches TRBD1 (5 bases). This CDR3 has 17 amino acids. The germline gives CDR1 MGHRA, CDR2 YSYEKL. Trimming pared 0 bases from V and 9 bases from J, leaving 18 bases between.